Below, 22 T cell receptor beta chains from the same sample are listed, as sequenced in a study of cytomegalovirus exposure and HLA in healthy donors (dated by TCRdb to 2016 to 2017). The library was made by the immunoSEQ multiplex PCR assay. For the multiplex PCR, a mixture combining 60 forward primers for TCR Vbeta segments and 13 reverse primers for TCR Jbeta segments was used. This is the immuneACCESS table as TCRdb keeps it, with only in-frame sequences that have V and J called. A part of the clones is gone; compared with another copy, unresolved V genes explain less than half, and the rest is unexplained. This sample has around 110,000 clones in its table, and almost 70% of those were observed once. The ten largest clones take up 8.5% to 9.5% of the sample. The sequencing sample was made of PBMCs. The receptors originated from a man aged 25-45 years in good health and CMV-seropositive.

The chain employs TRBV5-4 and TRBJ2-2; 7 bases agree with TRBD1. Per the germline V gene, CDR1 is SGHNT and CDR2 is YYREEE (reference sequence). CDR3 length: 15 residues. V trimming: 3 bases; J trimming: 7 bases; junction bases outside the gene matches: 9. CDR3 residues: CASSYDREDRGELFF. In DNA, the CDR3 is TGTGCCAGCAGCTACGACAGGGAAGATCGCGGGGAGCTGTTTTTT.

The CDR3, as DNA: TGTGCCAGCAGCCCTACCGTTACAGGCTCCTACGAGCAGTACGTC. Translation gives CASSPTVTGSYEQYV. The rearrangement links TRBV9 to TRBJ2-7, with D possibly TRBD1 on 5 matching bases. CDR3 length: 15 residues. Trimming removed 4 bases at V and 0 bases at J, with 14 bases between. Germline values: CDR1 SGDLS, CDR2 YYNGEE.

The rearrangement links TRBV2 to TRBJ1-1; 7 nucleotides align to TRBD1. The CDR3 extends over 14 amino acids. The V gene's germline CDR1 is SNHLY and CDR2 FYNNEI. Trimming removed 5 bases from V and 4 bases from J; junction bases left unmatched: 7. CDR3 coding DNA: TGTGCCAGCAGTACCGGAGGGACAGTCACTGAAGCTTTCTTT. It encodes CASSTGGTVTEAFF.

Only a few counts were recorded for this clone. The chain recombines TRBV5-4 with TRBJ2-3; perhaps TRBD1 as D (6 bases). The CDR3 has 16 amino acids. The ends were cut back, 0 bases at V and 0 bases at J, with 11 bases in the middle. Germline assignment: CDR1 SGHNT and CDR2 YYREEE (reference sequence). The CDR3 sequence: CASSLEGDPSTDTQYF. In nucleotides, the CDR3 is TGTGCCAGCAGCTTGGAGGGGGATCCTAGCACAGATACGCAGTATTTT.

V and J are TRBV28 and TRBJ1-1, with 7 nucleotides matching TRBD1. The CDR3 consists of 16 residues. V gave up 4 bases and J gave up 4 bases; unmatched junction bases: 12. Germline V CDR1 and CDR2: MDHEN, SYDVKM. The CDR3 nucleotides read TGTGCCAGCAGTTCCAACCGACAGGGTTTGGTCACTGAAGCTTTCTTT. Amino acid sequence: CASSSNRQGLVTEAFF.

The V gene is TRBV11-2, the J gene TRBJ1-5; no clear D. V was clipped by 6 bases and J by 9 bases, with 15 bases between them. This CDR3 is built from 13 residues. CDR1 is SGHAT and CDR2 is FQNNGV in the germline V gene. In DNA, the CDR3 is TGTGCCAGCAGTCCACGCCTCGCGGGGCCCCAGCATTTT. This encodes CASSPRLAGPQHF.

V and J are TRBV6-1 and TRBJ1-2, with D hard to call. With 8 bases removed from V and 2 bases from J, the gap between germline ends came to 12 bases. The germline gives CDR1 MNHNS, CDR2 SASEGT. The CDR3 runs 13 residues. The CDR3 DNA reads TGTGCCAGCCAGCGTGAGGCGAACTATGGCTACACCTTC. It yields the protein CASQREANYGYTF.

The chain recombines TRBV11-3 with TRBJ1-1; TRBD1 might be the D (5 bases). Between the trimmed V and J ends, which lost 1 base and 8 bases, there was a span of 8 bases. This CDR3 has 12 amino acids. Germline-derived CDR1 and CDR2 are SGHNT and YENEEA. CDR3 in DNA: TGTGCCAGCAGCTTAGGGGAGGGGGAAGCTTTCTTT. Encoded protein: CASSLGEGEAFF.

This chain links TRBV5-6 with TRBJ2-3; D is uncertain. Germline CDR1 and CDR2: SGHDT and YYEEEE. There are 15 residues in the CDR3. The V end was cut by 2 bases, the J end by 6 bases, with 16 bases between. The CDR3 DNA is TGTGCCAGCAGCTTCAAGCGAGGCCTCCATGATACGCAGTATTTT. Its translation: CASSFKRGLHDTQYF.

The V call is TRBV9, the J call TRBJ1-6; 7 nucleotides match TRBD1. Germline V lookup: CDR1 SGDLS, CDR2 YYNGEE. With V trimmed by 3 bases and J by 7 bases, 1 base remained unmatched. The CDR3 spans 13 residues. CDR3 residues: CASSETGNSPLHF. As DNA, the CDR3 is TGTGCCAGCAGCGAGACAGGGAATTCACCCCTCCACTTT.

V usage is TRBV18 and J usage is TRBJ1-3; no clear D. CDR1 is KGHSH and CDR2 is LQKENI in the germline V gene. Between the trimmed V and J ends, which lost 1 base and 0 bases, there was a span of 16 bases. The CDR3 loop spans 18 amino acids. CDR3 region: CASSPLPTAALSGNTIYF. DNA for the CDR3: TGTGCCAGCTCACCACTTCCTACAGCCGCCCTCTCTGGAAACACCATATATTTT.

The CDR3 sequence is CASSLGSGVTDTQYF. CDR3 coding DNA: TGTGCCAGCAGCTTGGGTAGCGGGGTAACAGATACGCAGTATTTT. The chain is built from TRBV5-8 and TRBJ2-3; 8 positions agree with TRBD2. CDR1 and CDR2 from the germline V gene are SGHTS and YDEGEE. CDR3 length: 15 amino acids. J lost 3 bases, V lost 0 bases, and 3 bases had no gene match.

V usage is TRBV7-6 and J usage is TRBJ2-3; D possibly corresponds to TRBD2 (5 bases). V dropped 1 base and J dropped 12 bases, with 17 bases sitting between them. The CDR3 is 14 amino acids. From germline, CDR1 is SGHVS and CDR2 FNYEAQ. This CDR3 reads CASSLDESGAAQYF. The CDR3 DNA sequence: TGTGCCAGCAGCTTAGACGAAAGCGGAGCTGCACAGTATTTT.

The chain is built from TRBV4-3 and TRBJ2-1; the D gene is possibly TRBD2 (6 bases). Germline values: CDR1 LGHNA, CDR2 YSLEER. There are 15 residues in the CDR3. Trimming took 0 bases from V and 8 from J, leaving 14 bases between them. The CDR3 is CASSQELAAWDEQFF. CDR3 in DNA: TGCGCCAGCAGCCAAGAACTAGCCGCATGGGATGAGCAGTTCTTC.

The V gene is TRBV5-4, the J gene TRBJ2-1, with TRBD2 matching over 8 bases. Germline loops: CDR1 SGHNT, CDR2 YYREEE (reference sequence). Unmatched junction bases numbered 9, after V lost 4 bases and J lost 3 bases. The CDR3 has 16 amino acids. The CDR3 here is CASSEWRGEYYNEQFF. The CDR3 DNA sequence: TGTGCCAGCAGCGAATGGCGGGGGGAGTACTACAATGAGCAGTTCTTC.

The chain joins TRBV6-4 to TRBJ2-1; 9 nucleotides align to TRBD2. Germline assignment: CDR1 MRHNA and CDR2 SNTAGT. V lost 6 bases, J lost 5 bases, and 2 bases stayed unmatched. This CDR3 comprises 13 residues. The CDR3 reads CASRASGNNEQFF. The CDR3 nucleotides are TGTGCCAGCAGGGCTAGCGGGAACAATGAGCAGTTCTTC.

This clone was seen a few times. The genes are TRBV18 and TRBJ1-4; D ambiguous. The CDR3 runs 15 residues. Germline V lookup: CDR1 KGHSH, CDR2 LQKENI. V gave up 4 bases and J gave up 0 bases, with 9 bases separating them. CDR3 DNA: TGTGCCAGCTCACTCCGGGAAGCAACTAATGAAAAACTGTTTTTT. This translates into CASSLREATNEKLFF.

The gene calls are TRBV9 and TRBJ2-1; maybe TRBD1 (6 bases). Germline V gives CDR1 SGDLS, CDR2 YYNGEE. The CDR3 totals 13 residues. Deletions cut 5 bases from V and 5 bases from J, with 11 bases between. CDR3 sequence (DNA): TGTGCCAGCAGTGGCCGGGACAACAATGAGCAGTTCTTC. Translated: CASSGRDNNEQFF.

This chain links TRBV21-1 with TRBJ2-7; the DNA was not compared with TRBD1, the D call given in the table. TRBV21-1 is a pseudogene locus. The CDR3 contains 15 residues. The CDR3 sequence: CASSKNRGLSYEQYV. CDR3 in DNA: TGTGCCAGCAGCAAAAACAGGGGCCTATCCTACGAGCAGTACGTC.

The chain recombines TRBV28 with TRBJ2-2, with TRBD2 matching over 7 bases. In germline, CDR1 is MDHEN, CDR2 SYDVKM. Trimming removed 2 bases from V and 7 bases from J; junction bases left unmatched: 4. This CDR3 has 14 residues. This chain's CDR3 is CASSLMGGDGELFF. Here the CDR3 DNA reads TGTGCCAGCAGTTTAATGGGAGGGGACGGGGAGCTGTTTTTT. Using reference TRBV28 and TRBJ2-2 for the parts outside the CDR3, the full variable domain is DVKVTQSSRYLVKRTGEKVFLECVQDMDHENMFWYRQDPGLGLRLIYFSYDVKMKEKGDIPEGYSVSREKKERFSLILESASTNQTSMYLCASSLMGGDGELFFGEGSRLTVL.

The chain couples TRBV6-5 to TRBJ1-6; TRBD1 might be the D (6 bases). Germline assignment: CDR1 MNHEY and CDR2 SVGAGI. Trimming removed 2 bases at V and 7 bases at J, with 9 bases between. The CDR3 sequence is 14 residues long. The CDR3 coding sequence is TGTGCCAGCAGTTACGGGGGCGGAAATTCACCCCTCCACTTT. Its translation: CASSYGGGNSPLHF.

The chain has TRBV7-8 and TRBJ2-7, with 7 bases that match TRBD1. CDR3 length: 15 residues. In germline, CDR1 is SGHVS, CDR2 FQNEAQ. Trimming at V came to 0 bases and at J to 4 bases, leaving 6 bases not matched to a gene. CDR3 coding DNA: TGTGCCAGCAGCTTAGCAGGGGGACAGTGGTACGAGCAGTACGTC. It yields the protein CASSLAGGQWYEQYV.